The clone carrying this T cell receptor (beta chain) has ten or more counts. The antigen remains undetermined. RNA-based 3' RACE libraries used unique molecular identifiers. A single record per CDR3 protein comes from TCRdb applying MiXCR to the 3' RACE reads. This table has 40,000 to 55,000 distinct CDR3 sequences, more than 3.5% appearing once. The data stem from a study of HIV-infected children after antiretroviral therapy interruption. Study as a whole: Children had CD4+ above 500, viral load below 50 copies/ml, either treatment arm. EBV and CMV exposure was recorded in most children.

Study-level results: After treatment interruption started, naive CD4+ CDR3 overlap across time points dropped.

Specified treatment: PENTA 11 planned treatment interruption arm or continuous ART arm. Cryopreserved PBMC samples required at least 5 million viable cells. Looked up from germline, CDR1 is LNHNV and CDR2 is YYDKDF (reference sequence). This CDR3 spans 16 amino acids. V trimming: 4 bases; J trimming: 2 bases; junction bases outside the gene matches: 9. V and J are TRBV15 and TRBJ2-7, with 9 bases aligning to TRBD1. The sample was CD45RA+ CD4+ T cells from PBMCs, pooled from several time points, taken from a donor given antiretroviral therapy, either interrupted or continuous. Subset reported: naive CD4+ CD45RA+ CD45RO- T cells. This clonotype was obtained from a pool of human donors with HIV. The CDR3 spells CATSTPGDRAPYEQYF. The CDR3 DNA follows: TGTGCCACCAGCACCCCCGGGGACAGGGCACCCTACGAGCAGTACTTC.